This passage covers 5 T cell receptor beta chains from one sample sequenced in a study of cytomegalovirus exposure and HLA in healthy donors. The PCR employed 60 Vbeta primers together with 13 Jbeta primers. The method was immunoSEQ multiplex PCR; TCRdb's version includes in-frame clones alone and lacks a portion of them. The data hold approximately 150,000 clones, with over 70% observed a single time. Source material: PBMCs. The receptors derive from a woman aged 40 to 49 in good health and CMV-seronegative.

V gene TRBV15 combines with J gene TRBJ2-4, with 7 bases aligning to TRBD1. Germline CDR1 LNHNV, CDR2 YYDKDF (reference sequence). This CDR3 has 16 residues. V shed 1 base, J shed 3 bases, and the junction held 6 bases outside the gene matches. This chain's CDR3 is CATSRGGQTNKNIQYF. The CDR3 bases are TGTGCCACCAGCAGAGGGGGACAGACAAACAAAAACATTCAGTACTTC.

This clone was observed once. V gene TRBV11-3 combines with J gene TRBJ2-7; TRBD2 might be the D (6 bases). V dropped 4 bases and J dropped 3 bases, with 13 bases sitting between them. There are 14 residues in the CDR3. Germline values: CDR1 SGHNT, CDR2 YENEEA. CDR3 DNA sequence: TGTGCCAGCAGCTCGAGCTCCGGGGGCTACGAGCAGTACTTC. It codes for CASSSSSGGYEQYF.

This chain uses TRBV7-9 with TRBJ1-2, with unresolved D. There are 15 residues in the CDR3. CDR1 is SEHNR and CDR2 is FQNEAQ in the germline V gene (reference sequence). The V and J ends lost 0 bases and 4 bases respectively, with 12 bases between them. CDR3 sequence (DNA): TGTGCCAGCAGCTTAGCGCACCCGGGAGCCTATGGCTACACCTTC. Its protein product is CASSLAHPGAYGYTF.

V gene TRBV4-3 combines with J gene TRBJ2-7; 13 nucleotides line up with TRBD2. V trimming: 1 base; J trimming: 3 bases; junction bases outside the gene matches: 0. There are 15 residues in the CDR3. The germline V gene has CDR1 LGHNA and CDR2 YSLEER. DNA of the CDR3: TGCGCCAGCAGCCAAGGACTAGCGGGAGGCTACGAGCAGTACTTC. It encodes CASSQGLAGGYEQYF.

This clone showed up just a few times. V usage is TRBV7-9 and J usage is TRBJ1-3, with no clear D. The CDR3 spans 15 residues. V lost 5 bases to trimming and J lost 2 bases, with 13 bases between them. Germline V gene sequence: CDR1 SEHNR, CDR2 FQNEAQ (reference sequence). CDR3 in amino acids: CASSPKYLTGNTIYF. For the CDR3, the DNA is TGTGCCAGCAGCCCTAAATACCTAACTGGAAACACCATATATTTT.